This T cell receptor beta chain was retrieved from a study of T cells after yellow fever vaccination. Study outcomes and limitations: Post-booster repertoires contained most primary-vaccination clones again (approximately 95% CD4, 88% CD8).

This clonotype was seen only a few times. Its antigen is currently unknown. TCR cDNA was made by 5'RACE template switching, adding a universal primer site and UMIs. TCRdb passed the 5' RACE reads through MiXCR, listing each CDR3 protein once. The data show nearly 350,000 distinct CDR3 sequences, around 8.1% seen once. This clonotype originated in a man younger than 35 who received the YFV17D yellow fever vaccine. Here the sequenced sample was PBMCs, taken about 41 days after the first yellow fever vaccination.

The CDR3 spells CASSQDHGTGYEETQYF. CDR3 bases: TGCGCCAGCAGCCAAGATCACGGGACAGGGTATGAAGAGACCCAGTACTTC. The J gene is TRBJ2-5, the V gene TRBV4-3; 9 positions match TRBD1. Trimming removed 0 bases from V and 3 bases from J; junction bases left unmatched: 8. Germline assignment: CDR1 LGHNA and CDR2 YSLEER. The CDR3 runs 17 residues.